Included here is one T cell receptor beta chain sequence, with context. This sample stems from a study of blood T cell repertoires in COVID-19. Overall study: Samples representing acute and convalescent COVID-19 were sourced from the United States, Italy and Spain. In each case, the material was cDNA or gDNA derived from T cells, B-cell-depleted T cells, or PBMCs.

Germline CDR1 is MDHEN and CDR2 is SYDVKM. There are 13 residues in the CDR3. V gave up 6 bases and J gave up 0 bases, with 9 bases separating them. Under the authors' procedure: For nucleated cells, counts were estimated from reference gene primer amplification. Method: immunoSEQ multiplex PCR; TCRdb's copy keeps in-frame clones and lacks some. The DNA was the basis for D and trimming; V, J and clone size are from that table. The sample lists tens of thousands of clones, 88% occurring once. The V and J genes are TRBV28 and TRBJ2-7; no firm D call. The sequence was obtained from a human donor in a cohort sampled during active COVID-19. Input material: peripheral blood. This chain's CDR3 is CASRLASSYEQYF. CDR3 bases: TGTGCCAGCAGACTTGCATCCTCCTACGAGCAGTACTTC.